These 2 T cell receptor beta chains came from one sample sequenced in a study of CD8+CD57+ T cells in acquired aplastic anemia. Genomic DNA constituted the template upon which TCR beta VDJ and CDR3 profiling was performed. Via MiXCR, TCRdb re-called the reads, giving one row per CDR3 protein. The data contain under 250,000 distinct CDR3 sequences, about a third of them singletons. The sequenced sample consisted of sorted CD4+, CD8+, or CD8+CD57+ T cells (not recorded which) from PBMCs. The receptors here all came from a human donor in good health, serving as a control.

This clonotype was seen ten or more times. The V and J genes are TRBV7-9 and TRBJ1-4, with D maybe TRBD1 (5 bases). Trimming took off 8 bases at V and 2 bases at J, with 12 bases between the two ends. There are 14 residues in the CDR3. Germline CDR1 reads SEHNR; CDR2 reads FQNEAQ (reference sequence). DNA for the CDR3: TGTGCCAGCCGACAGACCTCGACTAATGAAAAACTGTTTTTT. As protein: CASRQTSTNEKLFF.

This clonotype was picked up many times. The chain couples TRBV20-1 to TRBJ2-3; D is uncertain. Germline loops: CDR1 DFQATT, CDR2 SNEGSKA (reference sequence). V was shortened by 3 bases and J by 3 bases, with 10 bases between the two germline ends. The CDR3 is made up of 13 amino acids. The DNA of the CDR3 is TGCAGTGCTAGGCTCGCCGCAACAGATACGCAGTATTTT. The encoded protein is CSARLAATDTQYF.